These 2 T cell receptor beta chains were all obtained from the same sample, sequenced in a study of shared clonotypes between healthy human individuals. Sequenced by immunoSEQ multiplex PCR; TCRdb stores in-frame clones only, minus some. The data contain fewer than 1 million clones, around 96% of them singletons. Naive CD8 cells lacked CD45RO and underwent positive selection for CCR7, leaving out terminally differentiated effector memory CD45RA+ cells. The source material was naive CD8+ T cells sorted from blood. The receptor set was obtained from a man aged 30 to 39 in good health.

In DNA form, the CDR3 reads TGTGCCAGCAGCTGGGGACAGGGGATAGGCGAGCAGTACTTC. Translating gives CASSWGQGIGEQYF. The V and J genes are TRBV13 and TRBJ2-7, with 10 bases matching TRBD1. The CDR3 has 14 amino acids. V dropped 4 bases and J dropped 6; count of bases not matched to a gene: 6. CDR1 PRHDT and CDR2 FYEKMQ come from the germline V gene (reference sequence).

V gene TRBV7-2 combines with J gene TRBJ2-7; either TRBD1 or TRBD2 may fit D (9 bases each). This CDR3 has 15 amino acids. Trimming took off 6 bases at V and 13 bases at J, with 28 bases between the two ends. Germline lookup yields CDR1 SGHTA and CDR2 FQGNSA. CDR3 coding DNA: TGTGCCAGCAGAATGGGACAGGGTAGAGTTAGCGGGGGCTACTTC. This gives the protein CASRMGQGRVSGGYF.